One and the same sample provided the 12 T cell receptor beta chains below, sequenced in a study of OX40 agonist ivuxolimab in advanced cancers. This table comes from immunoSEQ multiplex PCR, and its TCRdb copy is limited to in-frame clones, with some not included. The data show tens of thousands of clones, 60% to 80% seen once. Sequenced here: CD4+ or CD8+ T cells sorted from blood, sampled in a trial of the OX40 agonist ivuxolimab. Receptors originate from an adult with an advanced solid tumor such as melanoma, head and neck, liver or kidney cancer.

The chain's CDR3 is CASSRDIAGQQFF. In DNA form, the CDR3 reads TGTGCCAGCAGTCGGGACATCGCGGGGCAGCAGTTCTTC. The chain combines TRBV28 with TRBJ2-1; D is perhaps TRBD1 or TRBD2 (6 bases each). The CDR3 has 13 residues. V shed 5 bases and J shed 11 bases, with 16 bases lying between them. Germline values: CDR1 MDHEN, CDR2 SYDVKM.

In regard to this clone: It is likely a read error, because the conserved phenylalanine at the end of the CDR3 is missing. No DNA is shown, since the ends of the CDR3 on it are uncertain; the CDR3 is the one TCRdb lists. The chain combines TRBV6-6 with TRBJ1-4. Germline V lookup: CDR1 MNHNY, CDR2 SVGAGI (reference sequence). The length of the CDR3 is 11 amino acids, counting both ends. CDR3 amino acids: CASSYEGDDRG.

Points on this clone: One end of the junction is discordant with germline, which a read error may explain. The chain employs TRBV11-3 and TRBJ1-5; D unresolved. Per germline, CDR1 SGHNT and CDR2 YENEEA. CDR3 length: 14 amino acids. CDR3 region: CASSLRGWQSAPAF. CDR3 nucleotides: TGTGCCAGCAGCCTACGGGGTTGGCAATCAGCCCCAGCATTT.

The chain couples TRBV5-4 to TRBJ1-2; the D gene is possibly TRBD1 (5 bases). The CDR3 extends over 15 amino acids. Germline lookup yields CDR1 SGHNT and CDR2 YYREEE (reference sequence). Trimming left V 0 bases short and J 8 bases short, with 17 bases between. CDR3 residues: CASSLAVGQGRGYTF. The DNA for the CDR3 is TGTGCCAGCAGCTTGGCAGTTGGCCAGGGTCGCGGCTACACCTTC.

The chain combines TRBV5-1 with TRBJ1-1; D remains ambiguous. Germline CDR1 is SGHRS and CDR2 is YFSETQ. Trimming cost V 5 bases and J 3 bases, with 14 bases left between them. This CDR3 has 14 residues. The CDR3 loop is CASRTGSRDTEAFF. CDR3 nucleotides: TGCGCCAGCAGAACCGGGTCTCGTGACACTGAAGCTTTCTTT. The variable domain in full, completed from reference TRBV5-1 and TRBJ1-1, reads KAGVTQTPRYLIKTRGQQVTLSCSPISGHRSVSWYQQTPGQGLQFLFEYFSETQRNKGNFPGRFSGRQFSNSRSEMNVSTLELGDSALYLCASRTGSRDTEAFFGQGTRLTVV.

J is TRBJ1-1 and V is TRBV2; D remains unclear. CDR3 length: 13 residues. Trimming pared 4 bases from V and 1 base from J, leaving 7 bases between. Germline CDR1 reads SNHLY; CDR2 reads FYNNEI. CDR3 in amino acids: CASSAAENTEAFF. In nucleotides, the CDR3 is TGTGCCAGCAGTGCAGCAGAGAACACTGAAGCTTTCTTT.

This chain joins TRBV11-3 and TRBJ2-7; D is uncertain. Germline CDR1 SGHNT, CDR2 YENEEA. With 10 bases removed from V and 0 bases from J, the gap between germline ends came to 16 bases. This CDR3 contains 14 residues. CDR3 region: CATQETALSYEQYF. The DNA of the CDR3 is TGTGCCACCCAGGAGACGGCCCTCTCCTACGAGCAGTACTTC.

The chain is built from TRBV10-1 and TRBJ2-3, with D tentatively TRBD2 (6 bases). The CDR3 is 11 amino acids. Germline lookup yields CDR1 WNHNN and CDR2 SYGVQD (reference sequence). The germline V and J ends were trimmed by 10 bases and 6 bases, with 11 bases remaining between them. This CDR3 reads CATGLRDTQYF. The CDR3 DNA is TGCGCCACAGGACTAAGGGATACGCAGTATTTT.

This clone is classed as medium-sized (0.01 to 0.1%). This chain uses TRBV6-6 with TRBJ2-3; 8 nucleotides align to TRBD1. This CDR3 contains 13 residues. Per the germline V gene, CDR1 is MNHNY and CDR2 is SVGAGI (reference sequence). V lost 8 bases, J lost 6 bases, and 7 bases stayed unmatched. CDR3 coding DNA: TGTGCCAGCGCGGGACAGGCGAGGGATACGCAGTATTTT. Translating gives CASAGQARDTQYF.

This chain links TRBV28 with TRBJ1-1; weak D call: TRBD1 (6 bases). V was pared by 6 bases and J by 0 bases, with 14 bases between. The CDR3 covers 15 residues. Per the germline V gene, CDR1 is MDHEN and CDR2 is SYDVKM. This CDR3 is CASRRDNLLNTEAFF. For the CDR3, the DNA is TGTGCCAGCAGGAGGGACAACCTTTTGAACACTGAAGCTTTCTTT.

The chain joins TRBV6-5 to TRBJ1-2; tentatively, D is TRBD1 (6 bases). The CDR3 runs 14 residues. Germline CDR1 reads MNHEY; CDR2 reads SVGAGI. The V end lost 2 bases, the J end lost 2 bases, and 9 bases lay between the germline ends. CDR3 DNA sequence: TGTGCCAGCAGTTACGGGGGGCTGAACTATGGCTACACCTTC. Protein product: CASSYGGLNYGYTF.

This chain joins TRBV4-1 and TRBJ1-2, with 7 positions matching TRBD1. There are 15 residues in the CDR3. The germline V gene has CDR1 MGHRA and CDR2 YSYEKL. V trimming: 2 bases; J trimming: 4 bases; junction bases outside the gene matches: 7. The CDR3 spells CASSQPDRDAYGYTF. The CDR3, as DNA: TGCGCCAGCAGCCAACCCGACAGGGACGCCTATGGCTACACCTTC.